The sequence of this T cell receptor (beta chain) was determined in a study of vaccination effects on CD4 cells after COVID-19. Study summary: The participants, recipients of two vaccine doses, got either BNT162b2 or mRNA-1273.

Overall study results and limits: By a late point after vaccination, infection- and vaccine-induced clones had shrunk markedly through clonal contraction.

This CDR3 contains 16 residues. From germline, CDR1 is MGHRA and CDR2 YSYEKL. The ends lost 4 bases at V and 12 bases at J; junction bases unmatched: 16. CD4+ T cells specific for antigen were expanded with viral peptide pools by the ViraFEST assay before sequencing. Once cultured for nine to ten days, the cells underwent separation to obtain CD4+ T cells. By PCR, the person was confirmed to have had SARS-CoV-2 infection between March and December 2020. As for this clone: Its specificity is not known.

TCRdb's copy holds only in-frame clones and misses some; the assay was immunoSEQ multiplex PCR. The sample lists 70,000 or so clones; around 70% were seen once. The TCR sequence derives from a human donor who had a prior SARS-CoV-2 infection. The chain recombines TRBV4-1 with TRBJ2-1; 9 bases match TRBD1. The sequencing used CD4+ T cells from PBMCs cultured with HIV peptides, collected before COVID-19 vaccination. Regarding subset: HIV-1 Nef peptide pool negative control/reference culture. The CDR3 protein is CASSRDPGQGSIGQFF. The CDR3, as DNA: TGCGCCAGCAGCCGAGATCCGGGACAGGGCTCTATTGGGCAGTTCTTC.